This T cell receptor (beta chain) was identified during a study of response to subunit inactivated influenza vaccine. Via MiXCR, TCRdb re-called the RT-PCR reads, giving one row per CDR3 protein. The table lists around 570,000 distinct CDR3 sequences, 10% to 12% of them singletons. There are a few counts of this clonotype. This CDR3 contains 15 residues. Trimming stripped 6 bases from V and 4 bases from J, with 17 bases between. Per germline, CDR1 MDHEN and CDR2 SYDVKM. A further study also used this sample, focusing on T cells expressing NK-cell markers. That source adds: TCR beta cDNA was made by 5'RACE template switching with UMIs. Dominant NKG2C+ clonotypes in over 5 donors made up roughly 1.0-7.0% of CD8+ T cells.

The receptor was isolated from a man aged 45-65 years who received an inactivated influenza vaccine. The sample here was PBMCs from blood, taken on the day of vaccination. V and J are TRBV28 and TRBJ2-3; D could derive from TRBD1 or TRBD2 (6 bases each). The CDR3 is CASSPLGGPADTQYF. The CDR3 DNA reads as TGTGCCAGCAGCCCGCTGGGGGGCCCCGCAGATACGCAGTATTTT. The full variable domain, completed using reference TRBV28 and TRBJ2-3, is DVKVTQSSRYLVKRTGEKVFLECVQDMDHENMFWYRQDPGLGLRLIYFSYDVKMKEKGDIPEGYSVSREKKERFSLILESASTNQTSMYLCASSPLGGPADTQYFGPGTRLTVL.